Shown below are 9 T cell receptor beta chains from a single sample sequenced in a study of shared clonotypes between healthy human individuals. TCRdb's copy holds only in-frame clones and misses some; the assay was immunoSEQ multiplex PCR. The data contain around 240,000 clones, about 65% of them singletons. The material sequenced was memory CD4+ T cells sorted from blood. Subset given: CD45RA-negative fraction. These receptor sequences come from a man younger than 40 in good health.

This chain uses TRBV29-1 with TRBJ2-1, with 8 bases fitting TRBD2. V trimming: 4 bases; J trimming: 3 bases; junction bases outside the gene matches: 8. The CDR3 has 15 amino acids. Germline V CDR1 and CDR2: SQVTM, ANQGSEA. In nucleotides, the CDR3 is TGCAGCGTTGTAATTAGCGGGACAAGCTACAATGAGCAGTTCTTC. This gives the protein CSVVISGTSYNEQFF.

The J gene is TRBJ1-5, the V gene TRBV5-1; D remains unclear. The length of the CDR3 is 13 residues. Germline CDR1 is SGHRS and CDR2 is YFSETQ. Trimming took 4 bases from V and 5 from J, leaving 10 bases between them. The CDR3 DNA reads TGCGCCAGCAGCCCCTTCACAGATCAGCCCCAGCATTTT. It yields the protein CASSPFTDQPQHF.

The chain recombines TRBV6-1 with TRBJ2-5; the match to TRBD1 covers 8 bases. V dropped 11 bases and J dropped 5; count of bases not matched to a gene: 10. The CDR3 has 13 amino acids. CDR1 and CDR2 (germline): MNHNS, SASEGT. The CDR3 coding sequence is TGTGCCCACACGGCAGGGGGCGCGGAGACCCAGTACTTC. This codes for CAHTAGGAETQYF.

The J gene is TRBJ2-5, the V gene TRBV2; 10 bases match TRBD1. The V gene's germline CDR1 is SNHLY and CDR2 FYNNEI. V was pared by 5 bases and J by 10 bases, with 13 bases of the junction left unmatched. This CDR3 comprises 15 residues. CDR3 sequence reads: CASSQDRGVLGDQYF. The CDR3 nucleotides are TGTGCCAGCAGTCAGGACAGGGGGGTCTTAGGGGACCAGTACTTC.

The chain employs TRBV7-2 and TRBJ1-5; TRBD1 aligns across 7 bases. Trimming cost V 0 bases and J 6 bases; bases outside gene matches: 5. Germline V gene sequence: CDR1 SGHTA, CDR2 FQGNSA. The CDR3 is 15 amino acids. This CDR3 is CASSLADRVGQPQHF. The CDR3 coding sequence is TGTGCCAGCAGCTTAGCAGACAGGGTCGGTCAGCCCCAGCATTTT. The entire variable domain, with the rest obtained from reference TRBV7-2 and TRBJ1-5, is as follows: GAGVSQSPSNKVTEKGKDVELRCDPISGHTALYWYRQSLGQGLEFLIYFQGNSAPDKSGLPSDRFSAERTGGSVSTLTIQRTQQEDSAVYLCASSLADRVGQPQHFGDGTRLSIL.

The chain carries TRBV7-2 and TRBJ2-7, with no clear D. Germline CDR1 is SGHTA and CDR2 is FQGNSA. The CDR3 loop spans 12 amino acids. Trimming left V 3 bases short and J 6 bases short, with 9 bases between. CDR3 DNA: TGTGCCAGCAGCTTCCCTAGTATCGAGCAGTACTTC. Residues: CASSFPSIEQYF.

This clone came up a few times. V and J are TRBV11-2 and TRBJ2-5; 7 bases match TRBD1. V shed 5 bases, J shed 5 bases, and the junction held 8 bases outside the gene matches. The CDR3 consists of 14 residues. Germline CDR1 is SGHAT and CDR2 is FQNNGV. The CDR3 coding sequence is TGTGCCAGCAGCCCAGGCCCGGACAGGGAGACCCAGTACTTC. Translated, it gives CASSPGPDRETQYF. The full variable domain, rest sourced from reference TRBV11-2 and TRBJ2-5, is EAGVAQSPRYKIIEKRQSVAFWCNPISGHATLYWYQQILGQGPKLLIQFQNNGVVDDSQLPKDRFSAERLKGVDSTLKIQPAKLEDSAVYLCASSPGPDRETQYFGPGTRLLVL.

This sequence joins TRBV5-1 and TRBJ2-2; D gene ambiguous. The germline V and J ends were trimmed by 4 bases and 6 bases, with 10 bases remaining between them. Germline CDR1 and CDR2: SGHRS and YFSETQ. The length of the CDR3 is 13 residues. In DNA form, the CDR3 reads TGCGCCAGCAGCCCCGAATGGGCCGGGGAGCTGTTTTTT. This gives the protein CASSPEWAGELFF.

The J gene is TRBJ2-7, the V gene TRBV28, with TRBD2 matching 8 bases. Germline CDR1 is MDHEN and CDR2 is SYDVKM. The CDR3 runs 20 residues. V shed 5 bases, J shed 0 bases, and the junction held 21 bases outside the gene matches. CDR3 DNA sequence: TGTGCCAGCAGTCCCCGGGCTCTTCGGGAGGGAGGACTGAGCTCCTACGAGCAGTACTTC. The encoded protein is CASSPRALREGGLSSYEQYF. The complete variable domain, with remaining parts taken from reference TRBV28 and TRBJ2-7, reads DVKVTQSSRYLVKRTGEKVFLECVQDMDHENMFWYRQDPGLGLRLIYFSYDVKMKEKGDIPEGYSVSREKKERFSLILESASTNQTSMYLCASSPRALREGGLSSYEQYFGPGTRLTVT.